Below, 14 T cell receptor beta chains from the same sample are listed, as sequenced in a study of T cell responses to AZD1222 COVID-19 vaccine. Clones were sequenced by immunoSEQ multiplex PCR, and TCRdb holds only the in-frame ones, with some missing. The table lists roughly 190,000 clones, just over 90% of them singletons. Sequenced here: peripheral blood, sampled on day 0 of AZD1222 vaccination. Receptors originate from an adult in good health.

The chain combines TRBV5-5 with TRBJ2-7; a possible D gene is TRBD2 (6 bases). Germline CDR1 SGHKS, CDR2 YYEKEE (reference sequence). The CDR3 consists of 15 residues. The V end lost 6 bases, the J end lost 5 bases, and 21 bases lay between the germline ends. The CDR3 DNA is TGTGCCAGCACCGACGGAGGGCCTCCGTCCCACGAGCAGTACTTC. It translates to CASTDGGPPSHEQYF.

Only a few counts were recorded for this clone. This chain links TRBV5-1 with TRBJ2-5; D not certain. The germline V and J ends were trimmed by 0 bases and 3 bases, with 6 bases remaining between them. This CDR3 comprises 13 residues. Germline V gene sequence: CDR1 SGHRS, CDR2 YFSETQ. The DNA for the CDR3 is TGCGCCAGCAGCTTGGAGGTTAAAGAGACCCAGTACTTC. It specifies CASSLEVKETQYF.

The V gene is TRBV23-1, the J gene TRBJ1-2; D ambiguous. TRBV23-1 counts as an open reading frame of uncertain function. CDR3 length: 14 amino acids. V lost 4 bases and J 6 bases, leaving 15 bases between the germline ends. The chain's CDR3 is CASSRPTDGNGYTF. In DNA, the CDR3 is TGCGCCAGCAGTCGACCCACGGACGGGAATGGCTACACCTTC.

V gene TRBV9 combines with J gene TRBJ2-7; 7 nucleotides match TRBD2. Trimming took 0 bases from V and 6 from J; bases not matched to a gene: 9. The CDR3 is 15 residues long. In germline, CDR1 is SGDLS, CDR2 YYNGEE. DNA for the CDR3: TGTGCCAGCAGCGTAGAGGTCTTGGGAGGGGCCGAGCAGTACTTC. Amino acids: CASSVEVLGGAEQYF.

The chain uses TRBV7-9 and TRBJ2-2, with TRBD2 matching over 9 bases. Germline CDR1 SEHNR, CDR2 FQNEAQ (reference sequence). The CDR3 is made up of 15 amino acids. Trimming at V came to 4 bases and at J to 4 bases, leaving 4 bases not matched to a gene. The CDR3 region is CASSSWREGTGELFF. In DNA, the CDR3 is TGTGCCAGCAGCTCGTGGCGGGAGGGCACCGGGGAGCTGTTTTTT.

In DNA form, the CDR3 reads TGTGCCAGCAGCCACACAGGGGGCTACGAGCAGTACTTC. Translation: CASSHTGGYEQYF. The chain employs TRBV14 and TRBJ2-7; 8 positions agree with TRBD1. Germline values: CDR1 SGHDN, CDR2 FVKESK. This CDR3 is 13 amino acids long. J lost 3 bases, V lost 3 bases, and 1 base had no gene match.

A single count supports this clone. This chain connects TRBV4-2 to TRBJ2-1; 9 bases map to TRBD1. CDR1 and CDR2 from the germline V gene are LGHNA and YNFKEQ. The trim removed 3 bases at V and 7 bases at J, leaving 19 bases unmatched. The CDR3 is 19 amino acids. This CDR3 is CASSHQRTGASGLGNEQFF. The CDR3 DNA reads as TGTGCCAGCAGCCATCAAAGGACAGGGGCTAGCGGCCTTGGGAATGAGCAGTTCTTC.

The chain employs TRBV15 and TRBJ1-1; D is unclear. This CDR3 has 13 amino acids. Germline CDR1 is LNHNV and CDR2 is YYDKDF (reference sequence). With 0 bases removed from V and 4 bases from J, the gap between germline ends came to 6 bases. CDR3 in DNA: TGTGCCACCAGCAGAGATTTCGGCACTGAAGCTTTCTTT. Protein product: CATSRDFGTEAFF.

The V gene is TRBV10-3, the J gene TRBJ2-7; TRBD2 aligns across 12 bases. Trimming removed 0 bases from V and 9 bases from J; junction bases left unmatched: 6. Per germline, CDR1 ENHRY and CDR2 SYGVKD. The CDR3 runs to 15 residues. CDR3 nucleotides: TGTGCCATCAGTGAGTCGAGACTAGCGGGAGTTGTGCAGTACTTC. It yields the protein CAISESRLAGVVQYF.

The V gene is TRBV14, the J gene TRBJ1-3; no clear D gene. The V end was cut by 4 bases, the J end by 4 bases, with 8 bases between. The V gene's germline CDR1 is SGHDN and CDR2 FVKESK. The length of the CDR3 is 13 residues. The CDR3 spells CASSRRGGNTIYF. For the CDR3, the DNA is TGTGCCAGCAGCCGCCGTGGGGGAAACACCATATATTTT.

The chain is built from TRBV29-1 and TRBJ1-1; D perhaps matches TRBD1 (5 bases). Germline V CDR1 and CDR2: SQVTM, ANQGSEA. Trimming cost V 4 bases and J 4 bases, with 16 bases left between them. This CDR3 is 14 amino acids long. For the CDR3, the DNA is TGCAGCGTTGTAGGTGGGCAGGGAAGCACTGAAGCTTTCTTT. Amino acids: CSVVGGQGSTEAFF.

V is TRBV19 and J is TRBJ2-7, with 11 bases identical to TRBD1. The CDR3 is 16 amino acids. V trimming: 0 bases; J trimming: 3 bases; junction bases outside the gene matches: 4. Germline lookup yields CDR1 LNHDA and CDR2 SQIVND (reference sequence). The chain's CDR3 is CASSIDTGTGGYEQYF. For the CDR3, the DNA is TGTGCCAGTAGTATAGATACCGGGACAGGGGGCTACGAGCAGTACTTC. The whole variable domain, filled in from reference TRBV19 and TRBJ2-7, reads DGGITQSPKYLFRKEGQNVTLSCEQNLNHDAMYWYRQDPGQGLRLIYYSQIVNDFQKGDIAEGYSVSREKKESFPLTVTSAQKNPTAFYLCASSIDTGTGGYEQYFGPGTRLTVT.

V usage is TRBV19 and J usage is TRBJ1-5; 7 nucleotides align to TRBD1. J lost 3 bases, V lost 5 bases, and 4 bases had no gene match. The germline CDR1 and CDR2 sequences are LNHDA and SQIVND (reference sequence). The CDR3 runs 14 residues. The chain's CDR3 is CASSPRGLNQPQHF. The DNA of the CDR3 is TGTGCCAGTAGTCCTAGGGGGCTCAATCAGCCCCAGCATTTT.

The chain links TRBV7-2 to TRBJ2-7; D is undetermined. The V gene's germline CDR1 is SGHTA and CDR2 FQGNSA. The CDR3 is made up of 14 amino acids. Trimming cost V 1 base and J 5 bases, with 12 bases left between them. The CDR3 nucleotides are TGTGCCAGCAGCTTAGGGACCCTTCCTAACGAGCAGTACTTC. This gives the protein CASSLGTLPNEQYF.